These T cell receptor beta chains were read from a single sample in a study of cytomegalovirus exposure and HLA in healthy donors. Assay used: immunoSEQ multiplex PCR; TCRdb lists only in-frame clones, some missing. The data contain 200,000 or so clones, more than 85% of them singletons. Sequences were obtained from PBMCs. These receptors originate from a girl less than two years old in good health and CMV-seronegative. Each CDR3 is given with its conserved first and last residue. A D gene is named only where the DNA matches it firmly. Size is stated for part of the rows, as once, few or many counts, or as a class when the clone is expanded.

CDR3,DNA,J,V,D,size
CAIRRAGGAVNTGELFF,TGTGCCATCAGGAGGGCGGGGGGAGCAGTAAATACCGGGGAGCTGTTTTTT,TRBJ2-2,TRBV10-3,TRBD2,-
CASSFAFGGRETQYF,TGTGCCAGCAGCTTTGCGTTCGGGGGGCGGGAGACCCAGTACTTC,TRBJ2-5,TRBV5-4,-,-
CASSPGQGGNYGYTF,TGTGCCAGCAGTCCTGGACAGGGCGGTAACTATGGCTACACCTTC,TRBJ1-2,TRBV2,TRBD1,-
CASSATGRDQPQHF,TGTGCCAGCTCAGCTACAGGGAGAGACCAGCCCCAGCATTTT,TRBJ1-5,TRBV18,-,-
CAWGQGGYEQYF,TGTGCCTGGGGACAGGGAGGCTACGAGCAGTACTTC,TRBJ2-7,TRBV30,TRBD1,-
CASFTGTSGETQYF,TGCGCCAGCTTCACCGGGACTAGCGGAGAGACCCAGTACTTC,TRBJ2-5,TRBV5-1,TRBD2,-
CASSLQGEENYGYTF,TGTGCCAGCAGCTTACAGGGGGAGGAAAACTATGGCTACACCTTC,TRBJ1-2,TRBV7-9,TRBD1,-
CASSLPRDRATGANVLTF,TGTGCCAGCAGTCTCCCGAGGGACAGGGCAACTGGGGCCAACGTCCTGACTTTC,TRBJ2-6,TRBV7-8,TRBD1,once
CASSLDPPGSGNTIYF,TGTGCCAGCAGCTTGGACCCACCCGGCTCTGGAAACACCATATATTTT,TRBJ1-3,TRBV5-8,-,-
CAWDRGGTSLLGNTIYF,TGTGCCTGGGATCGCGGTGGGACATCGCTTCTCGGAAACACCATATATTTT,TRBJ1-3,TRBV30,-,-
CASSLGALNQETQYF,TGTGCCAGCAGCTTAGGGGCCCTAAACCAAGAGACCCAGTACTTC,TRBJ2-5,TRBV11-2,-,few
CAWQQGFASPLHF,TGTGCCTGGCAACAGGGTTTCGCTTCACCCCTCCACTTT,TRBJ1-6,TRBV30,-,-
CASSYSPYEQYF,TGTGCCAGCAGCTACAGCCCCTACGAGCAGTACTTC,TRBJ2-7,TRBV5-6,-,-
CASSVKQGETQYF,TGTGCCAGCAGCGTCAAACAGGGTGAGACCCAGTACTTC,TRBJ2-5,TRBV9,-,-
CAWSQGTASINQPQHF,TGTGCCTGGAGTCAAGGGACAGCGTCGATCAATCAGCCCCAGCATTTT,TRBJ1-5,TRBV30,TRBD1,-
CASSILTPAGGDIDEQYF,TGTGCCAGTAGTATTCTCACCCCAGCGGGGGGTGATATCGACGAGCAGTACTTC,TRBJ2-7,TRBV19,TRBD2,-